This record concerns one T cell receptor beta chain sequence. Its cognate antigen has yet to be identified. No much larger clone is present one base from it, and per-base qualities are unavailable. Patients with CD4+ T-LGLL were recruited at hematology units in Padova (Italy), Helsinki (Finland) and Shinshu (Japan). Depending on sample availability, patient samples were obtained as bead-purified CD4+, CD4+CD8+, CD57+ or CD56+ fractions, or as unselected PBMC. The TCRbeta data from patients were combined with somatic STAT5B mutation profiles that came from deep amplicon sequencing of the same DNA. All TCR-sequenced material derived from peripheral blood: patient blood samples and healthy donor buffy coats. Peripheral blood mononuclear cells were isolated by Ficoll-Hypaque gradient centrifugation. Genomic DNA was extracted using the Gentra Puregene Cell and Tissue kit, and a Qubit 2.0 fluorometer was used to quantify it.

The immunoSEQ assay at survey resolution was used to sequence TCRbeta rearrangements from genomic DNA. In the authors' own workflow: Clonotypes making up more than 5% of the repertoire were considered putative leukemic clones, giving a few dozen such clones in about 27 patients. In the TCR sequencing data, the lowest productive clonotype frequency that could be detected was 2.59 x 10-5. Only productive TCRbeta rearrangements, defined as complete and in-frame sequences, were included in the analyses. Clonality for each sample was calculated as Simpson clonality in the immunoSEQ Analyzer version 3.0. Clones were grouped by frequency into very rare, small, medium, large (1-20%) or hyperexpanded (>20%) categories. OLGA 1.2.3 estimated generation probabilities, VDJtools produced V-gene circos plots, VDJdb was queried for specificities, and GLIPH identified CDR3 motifs. This is the immuneACCESS table as TCRdb keeps it, with only in-frame sequences that have V and J called. A part of the clones is gone; compared with another copy, unresolved V genes explain less than half, and the rest is unexplained. Clone size and V and J calls were adopted from that table, with D and trimming inferred from the DNA. This sample has approximately 4,100 clones in its table, and over 60% of those were observed once. 65% to 75% of the sample comes from the top ten.

From the cysteine up to the phenylalanine, the CDR3 has a length of 18 residues. Only the CDR3 DNA is retained, 54 bases long and in frame from the first base. The germline V gene provides CDR1 SGHVS and CDR2 FQNEAQ. V lost 4 bases and J lost 0 bases, and the count of bases not matched to a germline gene is 12. This sample is drawn from a study of STAT5B mutations in CD4+ large granular lymphocyte leukemia (dated by TCRdb to between 2022 and 2023). As for the study more broadly: When cryopreserved patient cells were available, CD8+ cells were removed first, and anti-CD4 microbeads were then used for selection. The study compared the TCRbeta repertoires of patients with CD4+ T-cell large granular lymphocyte leukemia against those of healthy blood donors. The purity of purified fractions was confirmed by flow cytometry on FACSCanto II or FACSVerse to exceed 95% among lymphocytes. What the work shows at the level of the full study, not this receptor alone: TRBV06-family usage was enriched among the top patient clones (8/27) compared with healthy controls (2/35). CD4-sorted patient repertoires appeared more clonal than healthy CD4+ repertoires, and this difference persisted after removing the putative leukemic clones. The data were not HLA-matched, and the relatively small sample size could explain the higher clonality seen in CD4+ compared with CD8+ T-LGLL. Patient cell sources varied, and just five to seven CD4-sorted patient samples were included in the clonality comparison against healthy controls. Main leukemic clonotypes were private to each patient, although roughly 26% of the main leukemic clonotypes were found at low frequency in the non-leukemic repertoires of other patients.

This clonotype was obtained from a man between 65 and 80 years old with CD4+ T-cell large granular lymphocyte leukemia. This chain joins TRBV7-8 to TRBJ2-3; TRBD2 agrees with 8 junctional bases. The sample comprised PBMCs. The CDR3 region has the sequence CASSSLLREAGSTDTQYF. The DNA is as follows: TGTGCCAGCAGCTCACTACTGCGGGAGGCGGGAAGCACAGATACGCAGTATTTT.